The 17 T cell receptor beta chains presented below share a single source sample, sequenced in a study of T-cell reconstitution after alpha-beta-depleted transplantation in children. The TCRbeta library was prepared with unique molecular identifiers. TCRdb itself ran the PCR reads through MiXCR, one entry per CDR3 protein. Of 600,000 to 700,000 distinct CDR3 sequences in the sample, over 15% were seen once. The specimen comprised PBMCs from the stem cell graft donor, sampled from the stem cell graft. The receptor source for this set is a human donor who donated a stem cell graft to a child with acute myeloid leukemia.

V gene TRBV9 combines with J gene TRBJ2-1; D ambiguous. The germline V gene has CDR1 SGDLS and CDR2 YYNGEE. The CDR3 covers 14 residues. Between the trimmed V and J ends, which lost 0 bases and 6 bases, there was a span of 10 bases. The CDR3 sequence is CASSVGVSSNEQFF. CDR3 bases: TGTGCCAGCAGCGTAGGGGTATCATCCAATGAGCAGTTCTTC.

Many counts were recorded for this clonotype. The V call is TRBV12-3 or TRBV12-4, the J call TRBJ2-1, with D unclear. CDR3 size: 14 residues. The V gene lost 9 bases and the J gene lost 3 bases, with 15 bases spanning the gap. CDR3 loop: CASTGLGHYNEQFF. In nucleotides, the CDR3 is TGTGCCAGTACGGGCCTTGGGCACTACAATGAGCAGTTCTTC.

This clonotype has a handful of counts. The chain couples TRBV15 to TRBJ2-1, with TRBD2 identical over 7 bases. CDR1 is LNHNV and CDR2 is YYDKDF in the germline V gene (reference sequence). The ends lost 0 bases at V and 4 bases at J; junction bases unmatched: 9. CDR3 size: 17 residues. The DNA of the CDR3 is TGTGCCACCAGCAGAGATTTGGGGGGGGACTCGTACAATGAGCAGTTCTTC. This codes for CATSRDLGGDSYNEQFF.

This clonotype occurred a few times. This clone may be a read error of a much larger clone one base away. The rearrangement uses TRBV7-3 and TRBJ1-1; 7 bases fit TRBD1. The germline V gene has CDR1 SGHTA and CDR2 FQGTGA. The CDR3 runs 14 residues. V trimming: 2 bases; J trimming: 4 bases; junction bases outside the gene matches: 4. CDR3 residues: CASSLDRVSTEAFF. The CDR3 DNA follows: TGTGCCAGCAGCTTAGACAGGGTGAGCACTGAAGCTTTCTTT.

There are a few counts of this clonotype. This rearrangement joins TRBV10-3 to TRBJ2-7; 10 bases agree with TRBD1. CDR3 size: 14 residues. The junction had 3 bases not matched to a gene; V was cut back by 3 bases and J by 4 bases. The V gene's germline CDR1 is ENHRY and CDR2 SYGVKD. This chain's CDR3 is CAISDGGQGYEQYV. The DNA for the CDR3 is TGTGCCATCAGTGATGGGGGACAGGGGTACGAGCAGTACGTC.

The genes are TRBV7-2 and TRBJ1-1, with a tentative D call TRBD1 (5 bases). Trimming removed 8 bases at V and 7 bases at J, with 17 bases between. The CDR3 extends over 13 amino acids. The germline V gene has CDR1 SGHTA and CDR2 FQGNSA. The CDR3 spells CASRGWDGREAFF. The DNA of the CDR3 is TGTGCCAGCCGCGGTTGGGACGGGCGTGAAGCTTTCTTT.

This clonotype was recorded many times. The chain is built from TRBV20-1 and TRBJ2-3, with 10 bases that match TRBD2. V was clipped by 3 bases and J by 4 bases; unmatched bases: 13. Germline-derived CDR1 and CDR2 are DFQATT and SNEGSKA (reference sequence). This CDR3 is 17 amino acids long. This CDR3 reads CSASSPLTSGVADTQYF. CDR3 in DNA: TGCAGTGCTAGCAGCCCATTAACTAGCGGGGTTGCAGATACGCAGTATTTT.

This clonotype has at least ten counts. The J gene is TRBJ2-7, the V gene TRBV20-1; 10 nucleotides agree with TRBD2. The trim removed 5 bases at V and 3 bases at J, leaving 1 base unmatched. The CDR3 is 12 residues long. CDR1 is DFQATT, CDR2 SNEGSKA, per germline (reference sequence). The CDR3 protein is CSAPSGGYEQYF. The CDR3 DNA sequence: TGCAGTGCTCCTAGCGGGGGCTACGAGCAGTACTTC.

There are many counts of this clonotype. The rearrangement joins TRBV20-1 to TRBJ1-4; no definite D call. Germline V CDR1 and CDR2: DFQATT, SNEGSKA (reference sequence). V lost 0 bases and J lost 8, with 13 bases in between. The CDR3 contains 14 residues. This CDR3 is CSARDRGEMEKLFF. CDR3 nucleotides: TGCAGTGCTAGAGATCGCGGGGAGATGGAAAAACTGTTTTTT.

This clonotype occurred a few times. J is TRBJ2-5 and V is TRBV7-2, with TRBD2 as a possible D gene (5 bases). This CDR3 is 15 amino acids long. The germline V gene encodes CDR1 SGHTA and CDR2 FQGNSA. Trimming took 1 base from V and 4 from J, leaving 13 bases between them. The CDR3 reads CASSLDLGKRETQYF. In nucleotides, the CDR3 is TGTGCCAGCAGCTTAGATCTCGGGAAGCGAGAGACCCAGTACTTC.

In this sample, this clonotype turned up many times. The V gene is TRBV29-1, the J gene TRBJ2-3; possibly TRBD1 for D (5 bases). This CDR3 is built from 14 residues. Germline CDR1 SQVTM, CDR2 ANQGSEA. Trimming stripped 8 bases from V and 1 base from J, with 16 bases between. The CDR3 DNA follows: TGCAGCCTGAAAGCCCAGGGCCGCACAGATACGCAGTATTTT. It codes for CSLKAQGRTDTQYF.

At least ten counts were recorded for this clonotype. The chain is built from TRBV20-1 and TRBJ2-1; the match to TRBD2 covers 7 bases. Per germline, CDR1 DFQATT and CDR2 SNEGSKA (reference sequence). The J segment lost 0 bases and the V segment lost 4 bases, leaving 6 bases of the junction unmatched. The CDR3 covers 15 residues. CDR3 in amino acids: CSAIRLADSYNEQFF. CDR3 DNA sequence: TGCAGTGCTATACGACTAGCAGACTCCTACAATGAGCAGTTCTTC.

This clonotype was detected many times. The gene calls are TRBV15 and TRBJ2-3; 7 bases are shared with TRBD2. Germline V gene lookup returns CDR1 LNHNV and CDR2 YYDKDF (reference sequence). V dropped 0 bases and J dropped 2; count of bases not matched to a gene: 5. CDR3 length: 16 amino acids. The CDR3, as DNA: TGTGCCACCAGCAGAGATGGAGGACTAGTCACAGATACGCAGTATTTT. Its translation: CATSRDGGLVTDTQYF.

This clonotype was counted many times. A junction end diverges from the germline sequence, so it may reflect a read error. The CDR3: CASTLFVRGTSGYGYTF. The CDR3 nucleotides are TGTGCCAGCACCTTATTCGTGAGGGGCACTTCGGGCTATGGCTACACCTTC. This chain joins TRBV7-2 and TRBJ1-2; possibly TRBD1 for D (5 bases). Per the germline V gene, CDR1 is SGHTA and CDR2 is FQGNSA. The CDR3 has 17 residues.

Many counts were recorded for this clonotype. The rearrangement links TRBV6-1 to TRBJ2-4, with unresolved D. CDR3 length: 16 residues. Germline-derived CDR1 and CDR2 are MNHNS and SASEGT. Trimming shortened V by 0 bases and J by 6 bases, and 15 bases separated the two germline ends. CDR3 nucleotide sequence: TGTGCCAGCAGTGAAGCGCTTCGGCAGTGGCTAAACATTCAGTACTTC. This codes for CASSEALRQWLNIQYF.

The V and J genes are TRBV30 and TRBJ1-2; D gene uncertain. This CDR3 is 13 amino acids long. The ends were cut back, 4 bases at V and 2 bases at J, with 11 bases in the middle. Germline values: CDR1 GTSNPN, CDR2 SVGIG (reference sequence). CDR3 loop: CAWKVDRNYGYTF. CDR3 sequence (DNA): TGTGCCTGGAAGGTGGACCGAAACTATGGCTACACCTTC. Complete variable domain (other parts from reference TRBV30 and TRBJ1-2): SQTIHQWPATLVQPVGSPLSLECTVEGTSNPNLYWYRQAAGRGLQLLFYSVGIGQISSEVPQNLSASRPQDRQFILSSKKLLLSDSGFYLCAWKVDRNYGYTFGSGTRLTVV.

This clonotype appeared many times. In DNA, the CDR3 is TGCAGTGCTAGAGTCCCCGGACAGTTGGACACTGAAGCTTTCTTT. Amino acid sequence: CSARVPGQLDTEAFF. This sequence joins TRBV20-1 and TRBJ1-1; weak D call: TRBD1 (6 bases). V shed 1 base and J shed 3 bases, with 15 bases lying between them. CDR3 size: 15 residues. The germline gives CDR1 DFQATT, CDR2 SNEGSKA (reference sequence).